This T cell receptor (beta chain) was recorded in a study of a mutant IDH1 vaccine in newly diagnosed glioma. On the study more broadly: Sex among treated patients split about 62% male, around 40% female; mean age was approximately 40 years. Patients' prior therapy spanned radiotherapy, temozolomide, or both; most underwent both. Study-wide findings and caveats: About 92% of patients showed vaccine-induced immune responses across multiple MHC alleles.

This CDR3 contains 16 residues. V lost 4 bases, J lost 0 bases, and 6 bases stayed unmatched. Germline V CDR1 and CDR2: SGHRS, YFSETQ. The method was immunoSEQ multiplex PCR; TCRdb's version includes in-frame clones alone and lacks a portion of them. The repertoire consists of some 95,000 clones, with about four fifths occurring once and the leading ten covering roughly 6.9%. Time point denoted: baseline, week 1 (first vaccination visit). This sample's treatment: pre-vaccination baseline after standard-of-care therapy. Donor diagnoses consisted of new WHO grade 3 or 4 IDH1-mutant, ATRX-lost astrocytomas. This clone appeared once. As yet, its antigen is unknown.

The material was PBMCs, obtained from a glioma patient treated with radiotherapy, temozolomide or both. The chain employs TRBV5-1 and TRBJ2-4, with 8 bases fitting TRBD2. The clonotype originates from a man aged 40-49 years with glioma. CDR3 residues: CASSPYSGVAKNIQYF. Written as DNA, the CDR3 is TGCGCCAGCAGCCCCTATAGCGGGGTAGCCAAAAACATTCAGTACTTC.